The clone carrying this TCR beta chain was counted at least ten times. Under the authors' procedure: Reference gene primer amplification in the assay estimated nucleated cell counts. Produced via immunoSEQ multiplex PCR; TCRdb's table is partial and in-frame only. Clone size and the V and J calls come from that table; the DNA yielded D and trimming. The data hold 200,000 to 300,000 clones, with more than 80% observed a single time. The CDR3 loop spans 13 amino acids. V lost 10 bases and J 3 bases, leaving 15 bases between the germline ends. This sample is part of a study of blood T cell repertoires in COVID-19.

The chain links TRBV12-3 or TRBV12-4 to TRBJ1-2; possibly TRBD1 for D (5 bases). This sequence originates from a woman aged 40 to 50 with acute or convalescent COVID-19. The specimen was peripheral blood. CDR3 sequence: CATRRGGDYGYTF. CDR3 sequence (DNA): TGTGCCACCCGCCGGGGGGGGGACTATGGCTACACCTTC.